The present T cell receptor beta chain was sequenced within a study of T-cell memory formation after mild COVID-19. In the study overall: For the most part, TCR clusters were specific to one donor.

Study-wide points: Proof of SARS-CoV-2 specificity was absent for the second-wave clones that crested on day 37. Day 15 to 85 contracting clones showed balanced CD4/CD8; day 15 to 37 expanders favored CD4+.

This clonotype has ten or more counts. Its antigen is unknown. From the 5' RACE reads, TCRdb called clonotypes with MiXCR, one entry per CDR3 protein. The top ten hold about 8.8% of the sample, which has hundreds of thousands of distinct CDR3 sequences, about 20% seen once. Sequenced sample: PBMCs or a T cell subset sorted from them (not recorded which). The origin of this receptor is an adult woman who had mild COVID-19 (a few samples of this study predate the infection). Cell type and time point are not known.

The CDR3 is CASSTTVGTSNNEQFF. The CDR3 coding sequence is TGTGCCAGCAGCACAACAGTCGGGACTAGCAACAATGAGCAGTTCTTC. This chain connects TRBV7-9 to TRBJ2-1; 9 nucleotides line up with TRBD2. Germline values: CDR1 SEHNR, CDR2 FQNEAQ (reference sequence). The J segment lost 5 bases and the V segment lost 5 bases, leaving 10 bases of the junction unmatched. CDR3 size: 16 residues.